These 27 T cell receptor beta chains share one sample of origin, sequenced in a study of PD-1 blockade in classical Hodgkin lymphoma. Profiled with immunoSEQ multiplex PCR; TCRdb holds only in-frame clones, not every one. This sample yields 45,000 to 55,000 clones, of which around 76% are seen a single time; about 12% belongs to the top ten. Time point given: cycle 4 day 1 (C4D1), after 6 weeks of nivolumab. Following autologous stem cell transplantation, relapse occurred in every patient, and exposure to brentuximab vedotin varied. The sequencing here drew on peripheral blood mononuclear cells (PBMCs), taken before the fourth cycle of nivolumab. These receptors all stem from a human donor with classical Hodgkin lymphoma.

This clone was counted a single time. J is TRBJ1-4 and V is TRBV7-9, with D possibly TRBD1 on 5 matching bases. V was pared by 2 bases and J by 9 bases, with 19 bases between. This CDR3 comprises 16 residues. Looked up from germline, CDR1 is SEHNR and CDR2 is FQNEAQ (reference sequence). The CDR3 here is CASSLFVASGGQKLFF. In DNA form, the CDR3 reads TGTGCCAGCAGCTTATTCGTGGCCTCCGGGGGTCAAAAACTGTTTTTT. The full variable domain, completed using reference TRBV7-9 and TRBJ1-4, is DTGVSQNPRHKITKRGQNVTFRCDPISEHNRLYWYRQTLGQGPEFLTYFQNEAQLEKSRLLSDRFSAERPKGSFSTLEIQRTEQGDSAMYLCASSLFVASGGQKLFFGSGTQLSVL.

The chain has TRBV9 and TRBJ2-6; TRBD1 matches 7 bases. The V segment lost 0 bases and the J segment 1 base; nucleotides outside the gene matches: 7. There are 18 residues in the CDR3. Germline V CDR1 and CDR2: SGDLS, YYNGEE. The CDR3 protein is CASSVDPGGRSGANVLTF. CDR3 bases: TGTGCCAGCAGCGTAGATCCAGGGGGTAGGTCTGGGGCCAACGTCCTGACTTTC.

The V gene is TRBV9, the J gene TRBJ2-7, with D hard to call. CDR1 is SGDLS and CDR2 is YYNGEE in the germline V gene. The V end was cut by 2 bases, the J end by 3 bases, with 9 bases between. The CDR3 has 13 amino acids. In nucleotides, the CDR3 is TGTGCCAGCAGCGTGCGACCTTTCTACGAGCAGTACTTC. Protein sequence: CASSVRPFYEQYF. The full variable domain, rest sourced from reference TRBV9 and TRBJ2-7, is DSGVTQTPKHLITATGQRVTLRCSPRSGDLSVYWYQQSLDQGLQFLIQYYNGEERAKGNILERFSAQQFPDLHSELNLSSLELGDSALYFCASSVRPFYEQYFGPGTRLTVT.

V and J are TRBV28 and TRBJ2-1; 12 nucleotides align to TRBD2. With 5 bases clipped from V and 1 base from J, the junction kept 15 bases outside the gene matches. This CDR3 contains 20 residues. Germline loops: CDR1 MDHEN, CDR2 SYDVKM. This chain's CDR3 is CASSPHPHWTSGASYNEQFF. The DNA for the CDR3 is TGTGCCAGCAGTCCTCATCCCCATTGGACTAGCGGGGCATCCTACAATGAGCAGTTCTTC.

This clone was seen a few times. The chain combines TRBV10-1 with TRBJ1-5; no definite D call. The CDR3 runs 13 residues. Trimming removed 0 bases at V and 7 bases at J, with 7 bases between. Germline V gene data show CDR1 as WNHNN and CDR2 as SYGVQD (reference sequence). The CDR3 DNA sequence: TGCGCCAGCAGTGAGTCAGGGTTCCAGCCCCAGCATTTT. Translating it yields CASSESGFQPQHF.

Concerning this clone: Just one base apart from a much larger clone, this may be a read error. V is TRBV2 and J is TRBJ2-3; TRBD2 aligns across 12 bases. Germline CDR1 reads SNHLY; CDR2 reads FYNNEI. The CDR3 runs to 15 residues. Trimming at V came to 5 bases and at J to 2 bases, leaving 2 bases not matched to a gene. CDR3 sequence (DNA): TGTGCCAGCAGTCGACTAGCGGGGGACACAGATACGCAGTATTTT. This sequence encodes CASSRLAGDTDTQYF.

This rearrangement joins TRBV7-9 to TRBJ1-3; 9 bases fit TRBD1. J gave up 8 bases and V 4 bases, and 6 bases lay outside the gene matches. The CDR3 is made up of 14 amino acids. Per germline, CDR1 SEHNR and CDR2 FQNEAQ (reference sequence). For the CDR3, the DNA is TGTGCCAGCAGCTCCCGGACAGGGGAGGACACCATATATTTT. The encoded protein is CASSSRTGEDTIYF.

This chain links TRBV5-3 with TRBJ1-5; no definite D call. TRBV5-3 is recorded as an ORF, its role being uncertain. The CDR3 consists of 14 residues. Trimming took 0 bases from V and 10 from J, leaving 14 bases between them. CDR3 sequence: CARSLDALEIPQHF. CDR3 coding DNA: TGTGCCAGAAGCTTGGATGCATTGGAGATACCCCAGCATTTT.

This chain links TRBV5-1 with TRBJ2-7; TRBD2 matches 10 bases. In germline, CDR1 is SGHRS, CDR2 YFSETQ. The CDR3 has 12 residues. V shed 5 bases and J 4 bases; nucleotides not matched to a gene: 0. This chain's CDR3 is CASRAGGYEQYF. The CDR3 DNA reads as TGCGCCAGCAGAGCGGGAGGGTACGAGCAGTACTTC.

The chain has TRBV4-3 and TRBJ2-7; 7 bases match TRBD2. Germline V gene data show CDR1 as LGHNA and CDR2 as YSLEER. The CDR3 runs to 16 residues. With 3 bases clipped from V and 0 bases from J, the junction kept 8 bases outside the gene matches. Here the CDR3 DNA reads TGCGCCAGCAGCCAGGCTCTAGCGGTAAGCTCCTACGAGCAGTACTTC. It yields the protein CASSQALAVSSYEQYF.

V is TRBV28 and J is TRBJ2-7; 9 nucleotides match TRBD1. CDR1 is MDHEN, CDR2 SYDVKM, per germline. This CDR3 is built from 15 residues. V shed 2 bases, J shed 0 bases, and the junction held 2 bases outside the gene matches. In nucleotides, the CDR3 is TGTGCCAGCAGTTTAGGGGACAGGGACTCCTACGAGCAGTACTTC. Its protein product is CASSLGDRDSYEQYF.

The V gene is TRBV7-3, the J gene TRBJ1-1; TRBD1 agrees at 7 bases. The V and J ends lost 4 bases and 9 bases, in that order; junction bases with no gene match: 2. Germline V gene lookup returns CDR1 SGHTA and CDR2 FQGTGA. This CDR3 has 11 residues. The CDR3 DNA reads TGTGCCAGCAGCTGGGACAGTCAAGCTTTCTTT. Translating gives CASSWDSQAFF.

This sequence joins TRBV25-1 and TRBJ2-7; TRBD1 matches 11 bases. Per germline, CDR1 MGHDK and CDR2 SYGVNS. With 3 bases clipped from V and 2 bases from J, the junction kept 3 bases outside the gene matches. The CDR3 consists of 15 residues. The CDR3 DNA is TGTGCCAGCAGTGATCCGGGACAGGGGGCCTACGAGCAGTACTTC. Encoded protein: CASSDPGQGAYEQYF.

This chain links TRBV4-2 with TRBJ1-4; D remains ambiguous. The CDR3 contains 15 residues. The germline V and J ends were trimmed by 0 bases and 7 bases, with 12 bases remaining between them. Germline V CDR1 and CDR2: LGHNA, YNFKEQ. DNA of the CDR3: TGTGCCAGCAGCCAAGACCTCACCGAAGGTGAAAAACTGTTTTTT. Translating gives CASSQDLTEGEKLFF.

This clone appeared a single time. The rearrangement joins TRBV28 to TRBJ2-1; TRBD2 agrees at 10 bases. Trimming removed 4 bases from V and 3 bases from J; junction bases left unmatched: 9. The CDR3 runs to 17 residues. In germline, CDR1 is MDHEN, CDR2 SYDVKM. The CDR3 loop reads CASSSPASGRGYNEQFF. CDR3 nucleotide sequence: TGTGCCAGCAGTTCCCCCGCTAGCGGGAGAGGCTACAATGAGCAGTTCTTC.

The J gene is TRBJ2-2, the V gene TRBV6-4, with TRBD1 matching 8 bases. The V gene end was trimmed by 5 bases and the J gene end by 5 bases; junction bases not matched to a gene: 4. The CDR3 contains 14 residues. Germline-derived CDR1 and CDR2 are MRHNA and SNTAGT. The chain's CDR3 is CASSMTGDTGELFF. The CDR3 nucleotides read TGTGCCAGCAGTATGACAGGGGATACCGGGGAGCTGTTTTTT.

The V and J genes are TRBV14 and TRBJ2-7; D is uncertain. The CDR3 loop spans 11 amino acids. Trimming shortened V by 3 bases and J by 6 bases, and 6 bases separated the two germline ends. Germline V gives CDR1 SGHDN, CDR2 FVKESK. The CDR3 coding sequence is TGTGCCAGCAGCCATGCTTCCGAGCAGTACTTC. Amino acids: CASSHASEQYF.

The chain carries TRBV18 and TRBJ2-7; D is unclear. The CDR3 contains 12 residues. Between the trimmed V and J ends, which lost 2 bases and 3 bases, there was a span of 5 bases. Germline lookup yields CDR1 KGHSH and CDR2 LQKENI. The CDR3 is CASSPGDYEQYF. In nucleotides, the CDR3 is TGTGCCAGCTCACCAGGGGACTACGAGCAGTACTTC.

V gene TRBV5-1 combines with J gene TRBJ2-3; D gene uncertain. The CDR3 sequence is 14 residues long. V was trimmed by 4 bases and J by 6 bases, leaving 15 bases between them. CDR1 is SGHRS and CDR2 is YFSETQ in the germline V gene. Here the CDR3 reads CASSLGPPMDTQYF. The CDR3 bases are TGCGCCAGCAGCCTTGGACCACCTATGGATACGCAGTATTTT. The whole variable domain, filled in from reference TRBV5-1 and TRBJ2-3, reads KAGVTQTPRYLIKTRGQQVTLSCSPISGHRSVSWYQQTPGQGLQFLFEYFSETQRNKGNFPGRFSGRQFSNSRSEMNVSTLELGDSALYLCASSLGPPMDTQYFGPGTRLTVL.

The chain is built from TRBV7-2 and TRBJ2-5, with TRBD1 matching 8 bases. This CDR3 contains 13 residues. Trimming cost V 3 bases and J 5 bases; bases outside gene matches: 2. Looked up from germline, CDR1 is SGHTA and CDR2 is FQGNSA. The CDR3: CASSFRTGETQYF. DNA of the CDR3: TGTGCCAGCAGCTTCCGGACAGGGGAGACCCAGTACTTC.

The rearrangement joins TRBV28 to TRBJ2-7; 11 positions agree with TRBD2. Germline V lookup: CDR1 MDHEN, CDR2 SYDVKM. CDR3 length: 14 residues. Germline trimming cut 6 bases from V and 3 bases from J; bases unmatched to any gene: 4. The CDR3 protein is CASRGGLAGYEQYF. The CDR3 DNA follows: TGTGCCAGCAGGGGCGGACTAGCGGGCTACGAGCAGTACTTC. The full variable domain, rest sourced from reference TRBV28 and TRBJ2-7, is DVKVTQSSRYLVKRTGEKVFLECVQDMDHENMFWYRQDPGLGLRLIYFSYDVKMKEKGDIPEGYSVSREKKERFSLILESASTNQTSMYLCASRGGLAGYEQYFGPGTRLTVT.

The genes are TRBV5-1 and TRBJ1-1; no reliable D call. Trimming took 4 bases from V and 3 from J, leaving 13 bases between them. Germline V gives CDR1 SGHRS, CDR2 YFSETQ. The CDR3 length is 14 residues. CDR3 loop: CASSPAGADTEAFF. CDR3 sequence (DNA): TGCGCCAGCAGCCCGGCGGGCGCGGACACTGAAGCTTTCTTT.

J is TRBJ2-1 and V is TRBV6-5; D is uncertain. The CDR3 loop spans 15 amino acids. V lost 3 bases to trimming and J lost 0 bases, with 9 bases between them. The V gene's germline CDR1 is MNHEY and CDR2 SVGAGI. CDR3 loop: CASSYRADSYNEQFF. The CDR3 DNA follows: TGTGCCAGCAGTTATCGGGCCGACTCCTACAATGAGCAGTTCTTC.

V is TRBV28 and J is TRBJ1-1; D uncertain. The CDR3 is 14 amino acids. The germline V and J ends were trimmed by 5 bases and 2 bases, with 12 bases remaining between them. The germline CDR1 and CDR2 sequences are MDHEN and SYDVKM. The CDR3 reads CASSLPTGNTEAFF. The CDR3 nucleotides are TGTGCCAGCAGTCTACCGACGGGCAACACTGAAGCTTTCTTT. The full variable domain, in which reference TRBV28 and TRBJ1-1 provide the parts outside the CDR3, is DVKVTQSSRYLVKRTGEKVFLECVQDMDHENMFWYRQDPGLGLRLIYFSYDVKMKEKGDIPEGYSVSREKKERFSLILESASTNQTSMYLCASSLPTGNTEAFFGQGTRLTVV.

A word on this clone: A junction end diverges from the germline sequence, so it may reflect a read error. The rearrangement uses TRBV7-7 and TRBJ2-6; D ambiguous. This CDR3 contains 17 residues. Germline CDR1 and CDR2: SSHAT and FNYEAQ (reference sequence). The CDR3 region has the DNA TGTGCTAGCAGCTCCTCAGGCGCCCGCTCTGGGGCCAACGTCCTGACTTTC. Amino acid sequence: CASSSSGARSGANVLTF.

The chain combines TRBV5-1 with TRBJ2-2; TRBD1 or TRBD2 may be the D gene (6 bases each). CDR3 size: 16 residues. The V and J ends lost 1 base and 4 bases respectively, with 14 bases between them. Germline assignment: CDR1 SGHRS and CDR2 YFSETQ. CDR3 loop: CASSLFPEGGTGELFF. The CDR3 coding sequence is TGCGCCAGCAGCTTGTTCCCGGAGGGGGGCACCGGGGAGCTGTTTTTT.

J is TRBJ2-1 and V is TRBV5-1, with 11 positions matching TRBD2. CDR1 is SGHRS and CDR2 is YFSETQ in the germline V gene. V shed 1 base, J shed 5 bases, and the junction held 11 bases outside the gene matches. This CDR3 comprises 18 residues. Here the CDR3 reads CASSLLAGGPLTDNEQFF. In DNA, the CDR3 is TGCGCCAGCAGCTTGCTAGCGGGAGGTCCCCTTACGGACAATGAGCAGTTCTTC.